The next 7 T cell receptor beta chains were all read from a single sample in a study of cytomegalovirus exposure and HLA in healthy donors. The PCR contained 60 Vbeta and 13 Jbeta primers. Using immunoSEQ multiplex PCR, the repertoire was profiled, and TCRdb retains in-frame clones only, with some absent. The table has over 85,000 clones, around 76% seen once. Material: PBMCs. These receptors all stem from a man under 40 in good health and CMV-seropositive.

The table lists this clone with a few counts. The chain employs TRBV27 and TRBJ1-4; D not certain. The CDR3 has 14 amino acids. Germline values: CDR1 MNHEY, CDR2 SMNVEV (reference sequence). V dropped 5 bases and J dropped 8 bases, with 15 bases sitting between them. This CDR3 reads CASSLAGGVEKLFF. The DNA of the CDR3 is TGTGCCAGCAGTCTCGCCGGTGGTGTCGAAAAACTGTTTTTT.

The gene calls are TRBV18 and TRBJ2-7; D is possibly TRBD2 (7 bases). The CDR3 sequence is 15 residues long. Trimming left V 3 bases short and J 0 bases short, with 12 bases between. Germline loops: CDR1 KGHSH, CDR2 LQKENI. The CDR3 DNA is TGTGCCAGCTCACCCCGAGGGGGGGGCTCCTACGAGCAGTACTTC. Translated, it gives CASSPRGGGSYEQYF. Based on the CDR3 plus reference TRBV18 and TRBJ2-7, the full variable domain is NAGVMQNPRHLVRRRGQEARLRCSPMKGHSHVYWYRQLPEEGLKFMVYLQKENIIDESGMPKERFSAEFPKEGPSILRIQQVVRGDSAAYFCASSPRGGGSYEQYFGPGTRLTVT.

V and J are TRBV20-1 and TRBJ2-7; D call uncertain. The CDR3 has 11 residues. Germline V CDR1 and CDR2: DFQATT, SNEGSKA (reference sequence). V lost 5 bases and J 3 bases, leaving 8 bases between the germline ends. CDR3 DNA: TGCAGTGCTCCCGCGAGCTACGAGCAGTACTTC. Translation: CSAPASYEQYF.

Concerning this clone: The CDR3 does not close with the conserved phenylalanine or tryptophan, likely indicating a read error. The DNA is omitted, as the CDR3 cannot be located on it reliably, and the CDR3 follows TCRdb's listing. The CDR3 region is CASSPDPHPIE. The V gene is TRBV7-9, the J gene TRBJ2-2; the DNA was not compared with TRBD2, the D call given in the table. Germline-derived CDR1 and CDR2 are SEHNR and FQNEAQ (reference sequence). The CDR3 is 11 residues long, ends included.

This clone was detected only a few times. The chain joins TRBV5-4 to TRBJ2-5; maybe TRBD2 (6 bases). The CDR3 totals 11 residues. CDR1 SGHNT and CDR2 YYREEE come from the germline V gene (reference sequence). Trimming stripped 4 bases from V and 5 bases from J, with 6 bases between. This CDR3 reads CASSRGETQYF. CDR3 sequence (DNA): TGTGCCAGCAGCCGGGGGGAGACCCAGTACTTC.

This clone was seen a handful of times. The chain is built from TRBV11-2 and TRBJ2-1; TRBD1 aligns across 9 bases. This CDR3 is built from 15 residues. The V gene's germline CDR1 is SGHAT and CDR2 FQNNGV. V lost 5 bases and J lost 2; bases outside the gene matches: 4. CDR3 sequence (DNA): TGTGCCAGCAGCATAGGGACAGGGACCTACAATGAGCAGTTCTTC. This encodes CASSIGTGTYNEQFF.

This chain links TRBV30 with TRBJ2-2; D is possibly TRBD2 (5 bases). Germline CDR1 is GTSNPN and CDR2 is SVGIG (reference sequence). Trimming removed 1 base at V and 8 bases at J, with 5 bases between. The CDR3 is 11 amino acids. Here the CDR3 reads CAWSGRGELFF. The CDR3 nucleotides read TGTGCCTGGAGTGGGAGGGGGGAGCTGTTTTTT.